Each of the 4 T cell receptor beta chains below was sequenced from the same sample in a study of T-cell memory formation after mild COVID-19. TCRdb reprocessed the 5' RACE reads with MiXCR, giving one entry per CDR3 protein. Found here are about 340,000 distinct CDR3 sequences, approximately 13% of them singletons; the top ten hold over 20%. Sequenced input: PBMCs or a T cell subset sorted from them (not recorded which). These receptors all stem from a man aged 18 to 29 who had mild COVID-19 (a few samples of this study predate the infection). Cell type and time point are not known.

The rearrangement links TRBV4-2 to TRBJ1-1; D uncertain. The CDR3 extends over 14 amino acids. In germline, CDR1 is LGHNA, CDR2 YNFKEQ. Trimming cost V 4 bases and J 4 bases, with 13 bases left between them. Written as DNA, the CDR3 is TGTGCCAGCAGCCGGTCCAAGGGTCGCACTGAAGCTTTCTTT. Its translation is CASSRSKGRTEAFF.

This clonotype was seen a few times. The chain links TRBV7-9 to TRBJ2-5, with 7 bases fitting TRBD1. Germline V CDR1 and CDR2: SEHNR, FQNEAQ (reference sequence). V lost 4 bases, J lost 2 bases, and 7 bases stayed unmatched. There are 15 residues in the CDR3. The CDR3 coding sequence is TGTGCCAGCAGCTCTTGGTCGACAGGGCAAGAGACCCAGTACTTC. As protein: CASSSWSTGQETQYF.

CDR3 sequence reads: CASSGGRNTEAFF. CDR3 in DNA: TGTGCCAGCTCAGGGGGACGGAACACTGAAGCTTTCTTT. The V call is TRBV18, the J call TRBJ1-1, with D possibly TRBD1 on 5 matching bases. The CDR3 is made up of 13 amino acids. Trimming pared 5 bases from V and 1 base from J, leaving 8 bases between. Germline V lookup: CDR1 KGHSH, CDR2 LQKENI.

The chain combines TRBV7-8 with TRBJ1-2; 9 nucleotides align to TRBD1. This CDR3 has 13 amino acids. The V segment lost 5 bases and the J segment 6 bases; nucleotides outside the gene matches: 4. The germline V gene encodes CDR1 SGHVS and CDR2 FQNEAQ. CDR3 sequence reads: CASSPDRGHGYTF. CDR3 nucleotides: TGTGCCAGCAGCCCGGACAGGGGACATGGCTACACCTTC.